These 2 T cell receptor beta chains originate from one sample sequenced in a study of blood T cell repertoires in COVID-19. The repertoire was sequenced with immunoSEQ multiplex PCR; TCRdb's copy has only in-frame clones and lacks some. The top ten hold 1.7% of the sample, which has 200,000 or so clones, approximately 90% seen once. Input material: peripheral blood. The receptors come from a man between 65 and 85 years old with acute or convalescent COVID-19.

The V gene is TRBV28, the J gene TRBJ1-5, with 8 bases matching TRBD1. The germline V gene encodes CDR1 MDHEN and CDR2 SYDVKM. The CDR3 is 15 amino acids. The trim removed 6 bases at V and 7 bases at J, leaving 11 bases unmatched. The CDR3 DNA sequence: TGTGCCAGCAGCAGGGGACAGGTGACGGGACAGCCCCAGCATTTT. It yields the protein CASSRGQVTGQPQHF.

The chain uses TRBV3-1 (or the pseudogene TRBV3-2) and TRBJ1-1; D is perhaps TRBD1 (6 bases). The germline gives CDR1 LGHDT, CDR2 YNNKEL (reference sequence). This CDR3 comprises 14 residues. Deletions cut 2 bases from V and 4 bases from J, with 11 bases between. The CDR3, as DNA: TGTGCCAGCAGCCAACTGGGAGGGGGCACTGAAGCTTTCTTT. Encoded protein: CASSQLGGGTEAFF.